Below, 20 T cell receptor beta chains from the same sample are listed, as sequenced in a study of regulatory T cells in long-lasting Graves disease. Building the TCR beta libraries relied on iRepertoire HTBI primers, and CDR3 regions underwent Arm-PCR. TCRdb processed the multiplex PCR reads anew with MiXCR; each CDR3 protein has one entry. The sample yields more than 350,000 distinct CDR3 sequences, about 16% seen once. Documented time point: newly diagnosed GD, antithyroid drugs for less than 3 months. RNA from PBMCs was the source of the TCR library. A further study also used this sample, focusing on T cells in Graves' hyperthyroidism and ophthalmopathy.

The source material was peripheral blood mononuclear cells (PBMCs), sampled at new diagnosis, from a patient treated with antithyroid drugs. The receptors were sampled from a woman in her 30s with Graves disease.

With regard to this clonotype: This likely reflects a read error, since a far larger clone is one base away. The chain uses TRBV20-1 and TRBJ2-1; 8 bases agree with TRBD2. Gene TRBJ2-3 matches the end of the DNA better, so the J call may be wrong. Germline V gene lookup returns CDR1 DFQATT and CDR2 SNEGSKA (reference sequence). The CDR3 is 16 amino acids. CDR3 sequence: CSARAPGLESVTAQYF. The CDR3 bases are TGCAGTGCTAGAGCCCCGGGACTAGAGTCGGTTACTGCGCAGTATTTT.

This clonotype has ten or more counts. The chain employs TRBV29-1 and TRBJ2-3; D remains ambiguous. The germline V and J ends were trimmed by 8 bases and 2 bases, with 14 bases remaining between them. This CDR3 spans 13 amino acids. Germline CDR1 is SQVTM and CDR2 is ANQGSEA. The CDR3 loop is CSPRRQLTDTQYF. CDR3 nucleotide sequence: TGCAGCCCCCGTAGGCAGCTCACAGATACGCAGTATTTT.

V usage is TRBV10-3 and J usage is TRBJ2-5, with D hard to call. CDR1 is ENHRY, CDR2 SYGVKD, per germline. The CDR3 length is 16 residues. The V gene lost 4 bases and the J gene lost 0 bases, with 15 bases spanning the gap. CDR3 bases: TGTGCCATCAGTGGCGGAACAGATAAGTACCAAGAGACCCAGTACTTC. This encodes CAISGGTDKYQETQYF.

At least ten counts were recorded for this clonotype. This sequence joins TRBV5-1 and TRBJ2-1, with a tentative D call TRBD2 (6 bases). V shed 4 bases and J shed 10 bases, with 15 bases lying between them. Germline values: CDR1 SGHRS, CDR2 YFSETQ. The CDR3 sequence is 13 residues long. The CDR3 DNA sequence: TGCGCCAGCAGCGACCACGGGGGAATAGAGCAGTTCTTC. Translation: CASSDHGGIEQFF.

This clonotype was counted at least ten times. The V and J genes are TRBV6-1 and TRBJ2-7; D uncertain. This CDR3 is built from 15 residues. Between the trimmed V and J ends, which lost 0 bases and 6 bases, there was a span of 15 bases. Germline V gives CDR1 MNHNS, CDR2 SASEGT. The CDR3 is CASSEALGFLGEQYF. In DNA form, the CDR3 reads TGTGCCAGCAGTGAAGCTCTCGGGTTTCTGGGCGAGCAGTACTTC.

This chain connects TRBV20-1 to TRBJ2-7; 9 nucleotides align to TRBD1. CDR1 and CDR2 (germline): DFQATT, SNEGSKA (reference sequence). V lost 1 base to trimming and J lost 4 bases; unmatched junction nucleotides: 11. The CDR3 extends over 16 amino acids. Written as DNA, the CDR3 is TGCAGTGCTAGAGGGGGGGGTGGGACAGGGTTTTACGAGCAGTACTTC. Translation gives CSARGGGGTGFYEQYF.

This clonotype was detected many times. This rearrangement joins TRBV12-3 or TRBV12-4 to TRBJ2-4; D unclear. V lost 5 bases to trimming and J lost 0 bases, with 17 bases between them. The CDR3 totals 17 residues. The CDR3 region has the DNA TGTGCCAGCAGTCCCCGGTTTGGTCTGCTAGCCAAAAACATTCAGTACTTC. It yields the protein CASSPRFGLLAKNIQYF.

V is TRBV6-1 and J is TRBJ2-3, with 7 positions matching TRBD2. The J segment lost 6 bases and the V segment lost 6 bases, leaving 9 bases of the junction unmatched. This CDR3 is 14 amino acids long. The V gene's germline CDR1 is MNHNS and CDR2 SASEGT. For the CDR3, the DNA is TGTGCCAGCAGCCAAAGACTAGCCCAGGATACGCAGTATTTT. The encoded protein is CASSQRLAQDTQYF.

This clonotype was counted at least ten times. V is TRBV28 and J is TRBJ2-2; D might be TRBD1 (5 bases). This CDR3 is 17 amino acids long. Germline lookup yields CDR1 MDHEN and CDR2 SYDVKM. Trimming stripped 3 bases from V and 4 bases from J, with 18 bases between. The CDR3 coding sequence is TGTGCCAGCAGTTTCCCCCGGAGCACTCAGGGCACCGGGGAGCTGTTTTTT. Translated, it gives CASSFPRSTQGTGELFF.

This clonotype was seen a handful of times. This chain uses TRBV19 with TRBJ1-3; 7 bases are shared with TRBD1. J lost 2 bases, V lost 9 bases, and 13 bases had no gene match. CDR3 length equals 16 residues. The germline gives CDR1 LNHDA, CDR2 SQIVND (reference sequence). CDR3 nucleotides: TGTGCCAGCCGAAGAACAGGGGTAATTCCTGGAAACACCATATATTTT. Protein product: CASRRTGVIPGNTIYF.

The chain combines TRBV6-5 with TRBJ1-6; a possible D gene is TRBD1 (5 bases). Germline V gene sequence: CDR1 MNHEY, CDR2 SVGAGI. The CDR3 consists of 18 residues. V gave up 2 bases and J gave up 0 bases, with 14 bases separating them. CDR3 coding DNA: TGTGCCAGCAGTTACCCCACCAGGGTTGGCTCCTATAATTCACCCCTCCACTTT. This encodes CASSYPTRVGSYNSPLHF.

This chain links TRBV12-5 with TRBJ2-2; 8 bases are a match to TRBD1. Trimming removed 3 bases from V and 4 bases from J; junction bases left unmatched: 10. Germline lookup yields CDR1 LGHNT and CDR2 FRNRAP. The CDR3 is made up of 17 amino acids. CDR3 sequence: CASGFDSGTGTTGELFF. The CDR3 bases are TGTGCTAGTGGTTTCGACTCCGGGACAGGTACCACCGGGGAGCTGTTTTTT. Full variable domain (remainder filled in from reference TRBV12-5 and TRBJ2-2): DARVTQTPRHKVTEMGQEVTMRCQPILGHNTVFWYRQTMMQGLELLAYFRNRAPLDDSGMPKDRFSAEMPDATLATLKIQPSEPRDSAVYFCASGFDSGTGTTGELFFGEGSRLTVL.

This clonotype showed up just a few times. V usage is TRBV2 and J usage is TRBJ2-7, with 9 bases that match TRBD1. This CDR3 has 13 residues. Germline CDR1 reads SNHLY; CDR2 reads FYNNEI. V shed 9 bases, J shed 3 bases, and the junction held 6 bases outside the gene matches. The CDR3 coding sequence is TGTGCCAGTGACCGGGACAGGGACTACGAGCAGTACTTC. The encoded protein is CASDRDRDYEQYF.

This clonotype was counted only a few times. The V and J genes are TRBV5-1 and TRBJ2-1; 16 bases are a match to TRBD2. Germline trimming cut 0 bases from V and 7 bases from J; bases unmatched to any gene: 10. Germline V gene data show CDR1 as SGHRS and CDR2 as YFSETQ. The length of the CDR3 is 19 residues. The CDR3 DNA reads as TGCGCCAGCAGCTTGGCCCGCTCCGGGGGACTAGCGGGAGGGAATGAGCAGTTCTTC. Protein product: CASSLARSGGLAGGNEQFF.

The chain has TRBV7-9 and TRBJ2-1; 7 bases are shared with TRBD2. The length of the CDR3 is 15 residues. V was pared by 2 bases and J by 9 bases, with 10 bases of the junction left unmatched. CDR1 SEHNR and CDR2 FQNEAQ come from the germline V gene (reference sequence). The CDR3 DNA sequence: TGTGCCAGCAGCTTAAGGAGCGGGATGAGGAGTGAGCAGTTCTTC. This codes for CASSLRSGMRSEQFF.

This clonotype appeared a few times. V gene TRBV6-1 combines with J gene TRBJ2-7, with 9 bases aligning to TRBD1. J was trimmed by 1 base and V by 2 bases; bases with no gene match: 3. The germline gives CDR1 MNHNS, CDR2 SASEGT. There are 15 residues in the CDR3. In DNA form, the CDR3 reads TGTGCCAGCAGTGAATGGGGGACAGGGTCCTACGAGCAGTACTTC. Amino acids: CASSEWGTGSYEQYF.

At least ten counts were recorded for this clonotype. V usage is TRBV5-1 and J usage is TRBJ1-1; D is undetermined. This CDR3 region has 14 residues. The V gene lost 0 bases and the J gene lost 6 bases, with 12 bases spanning the gap. Germline assignment: CDR1 SGHRS and CDR2 YFSETQ. CDR3: CASSLDTLSPEAFF. The CDR3 DNA is TGCGCCAGCAGCTTGGACACCCTCTCCCCTGAAGCTTTCTTT.

The chain recombines TRBV20-1 with TRBJ2-7, with D uncertain. The germline CDR1 and CDR2 sequences are DFQATT and SNEGSKA (reference sequence). The CDR3 contains 14 residues. The V and J ends lost 6 bases and 0 bases respectively, with 15 bases between them. CDR3 region: CSAPSIRNSYEQYF. The DNA of the CDR3 is TGCAGTGCCCCGAGTATACGAAACTCCTACGAGCAGTACTTC.

Only a few counts were recorded for this clonotype. The J gene is TRBJ2-2, the V gene TRBV5-1; D gene unclear. The V gene's germline CDR1 is SGHRS and CDR2 YFSETQ. The germline V and J ends were trimmed by 0 bases and 0 bases, with 12 bases remaining between them. This CDR3 has 17 amino acids. The CDR3 here is CASSLASANTNTGELFF. In nucleotides, the CDR3 is TGCGCCAGCAGCTTGGCTTCAGCCAATACGAACACCGGGGAGCTGTTTTTT.

The V call is TRBV9, the J call TRBJ1-2, with a weak D call TRBD1 (6 bases). The CDR3 is made up of 13 amino acids. Germline CDR1 SGDLS, CDR2 YYNGEE. The V gene lost 3 bases and the J gene lost 5 bases, with 11 bases spanning the gap. The DNA for the CDR3 is TGTGCCAGCAGCGCTACAGGGCAGTATGGCTACACCTTC. Its protein is CASSATGQYGYTF.